The clone carrying this T cell receptor (beta chain) has only one observation. The antigen is unknown. This record belongs to a study of T-cell memory formation after mild COVID-19. Overall study: Clusters of TCRs were largely donor specific. Study findings and constraints: Pre-infection memory held some responding clones, suggesting pre-existing cross-reactive T cells responded.

TCRdb processed the 5' RACE reads anew with MiXCR; each CDR3 protein has one entry. The data contain 400,000 or so distinct CDR3 sequences, 20% of them singletons. Germline CDR1 and CDR2: SQVTM and ANQGSEA. The J segment lost 4 bases and the V segment lost 5 bases, leaving 6 bases of the junction unmatched. The CDR3 covers 13 residues. This sequence joins TRBV29-1 and TRBJ2-3, with 7 nucleotides matching TRBD1. The clonotype comes from an adult woman who had mild COVID-19 (a few samples of this study predate the infection). Cell type and time point are not known. Input material: PBMCs or a T cell subset sorted from them (not recorded which). For the CDR3, the DNA is TGCAGCGTTTTGACAGGGTCGGCAGATACGCAGTATTTT. It encodes CSVLTGSADTQYF.